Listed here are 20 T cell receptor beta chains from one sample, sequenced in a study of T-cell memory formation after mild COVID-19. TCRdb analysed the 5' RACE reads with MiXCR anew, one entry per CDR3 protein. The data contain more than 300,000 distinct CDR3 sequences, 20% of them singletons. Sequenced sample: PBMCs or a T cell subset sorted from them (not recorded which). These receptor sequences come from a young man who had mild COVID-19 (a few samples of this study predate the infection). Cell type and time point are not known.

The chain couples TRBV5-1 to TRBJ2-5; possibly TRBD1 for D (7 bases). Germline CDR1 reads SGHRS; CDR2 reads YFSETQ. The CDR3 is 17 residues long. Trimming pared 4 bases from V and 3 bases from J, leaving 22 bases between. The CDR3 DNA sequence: TGCGCCAGCAGCCCGCGGGGCGACAGGGAAGGTGAAGAGACCCAGTACTTC. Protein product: CASSPRGDREGEETQYF.

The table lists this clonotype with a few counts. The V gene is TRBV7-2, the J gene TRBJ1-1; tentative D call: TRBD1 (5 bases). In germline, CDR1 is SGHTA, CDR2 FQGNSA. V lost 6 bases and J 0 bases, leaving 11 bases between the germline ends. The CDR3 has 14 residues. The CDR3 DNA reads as TGTGCCAGCAGGGGGGACCTCATGAACACTGAAGCTTTCTTT. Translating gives CASRGDLMNTEAFF.

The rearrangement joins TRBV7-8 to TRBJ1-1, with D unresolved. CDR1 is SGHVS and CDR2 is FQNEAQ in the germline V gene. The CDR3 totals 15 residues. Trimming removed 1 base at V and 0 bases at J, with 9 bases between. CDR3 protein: CASSLVPEMNTEAFF. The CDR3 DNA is TGTGCCAGCAGCTTAGTTCCAGAGATGAACACTGAAGCTTTCTTT.

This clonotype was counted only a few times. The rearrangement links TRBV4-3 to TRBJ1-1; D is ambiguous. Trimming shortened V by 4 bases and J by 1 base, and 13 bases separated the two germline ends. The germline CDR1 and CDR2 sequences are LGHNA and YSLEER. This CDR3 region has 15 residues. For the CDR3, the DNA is TGCGCCAGCAGCCCAAGGGTAGACCCGAACACTGAAGCTTTCTTT. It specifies CASSPRVDPNTEAFF.

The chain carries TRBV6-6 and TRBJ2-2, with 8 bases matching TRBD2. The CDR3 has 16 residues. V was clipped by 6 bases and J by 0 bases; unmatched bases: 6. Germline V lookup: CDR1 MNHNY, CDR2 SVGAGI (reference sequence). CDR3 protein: CASRTQLAANTGELFF. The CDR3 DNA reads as TGTGCCAGCAGGACCCAACTAGCGGCGAACACCGGGGAGCTGTTTTTT.

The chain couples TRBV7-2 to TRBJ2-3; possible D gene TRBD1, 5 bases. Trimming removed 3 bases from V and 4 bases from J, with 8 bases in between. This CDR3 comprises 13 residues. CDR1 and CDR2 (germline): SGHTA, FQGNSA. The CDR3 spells CASSFRAPDTQYF. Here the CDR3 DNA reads TGTGCCAGCAGCTTCAGGGCCCCAGATACGCAGTATTTT.

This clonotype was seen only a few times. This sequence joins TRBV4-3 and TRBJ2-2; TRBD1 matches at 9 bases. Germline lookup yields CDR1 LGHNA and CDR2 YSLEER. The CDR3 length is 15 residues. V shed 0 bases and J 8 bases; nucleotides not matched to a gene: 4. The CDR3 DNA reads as TGCGCCAGCAGCCAAGATGGGACAGGGCCTGGGGAGCTGTTTTTT. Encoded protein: CASSQDGTGPGELFF.

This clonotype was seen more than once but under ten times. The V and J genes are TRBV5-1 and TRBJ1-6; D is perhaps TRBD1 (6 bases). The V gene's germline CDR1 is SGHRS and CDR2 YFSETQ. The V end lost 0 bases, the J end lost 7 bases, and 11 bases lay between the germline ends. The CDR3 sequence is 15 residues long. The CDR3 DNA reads TGCGCCAGCAGCTTGGAGGCAGGGGAAAATTCACCCCTCCACTTT. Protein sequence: CASSLEAGENSPLHF.

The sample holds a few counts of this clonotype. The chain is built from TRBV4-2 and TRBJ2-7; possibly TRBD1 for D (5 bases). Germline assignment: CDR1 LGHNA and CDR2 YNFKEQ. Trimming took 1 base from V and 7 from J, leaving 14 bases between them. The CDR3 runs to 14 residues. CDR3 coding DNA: TGTGCCAGCAGCCAAGGTCTAAGGGGTGAAGAGCAGTACTTC. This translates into CASSQGLRGEEQYF.

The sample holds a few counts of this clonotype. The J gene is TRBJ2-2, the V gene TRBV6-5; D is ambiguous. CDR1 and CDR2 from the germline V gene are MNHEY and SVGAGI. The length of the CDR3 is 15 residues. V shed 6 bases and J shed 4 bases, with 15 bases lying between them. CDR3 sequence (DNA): TGTGCCAGCAGCCCACAGATCACGGGCACCGGGGAGCTGTTTTTT. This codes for CASSPQITGTGELFF.

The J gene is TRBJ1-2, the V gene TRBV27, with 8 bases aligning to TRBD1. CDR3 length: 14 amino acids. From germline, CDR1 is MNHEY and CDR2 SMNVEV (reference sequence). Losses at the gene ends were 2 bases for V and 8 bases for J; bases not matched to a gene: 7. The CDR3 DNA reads TGTGCCAGCAGTTTACGGGACAGGACCGGGGGCTACACCTTC. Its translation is CASSLRDRTGGYTF.

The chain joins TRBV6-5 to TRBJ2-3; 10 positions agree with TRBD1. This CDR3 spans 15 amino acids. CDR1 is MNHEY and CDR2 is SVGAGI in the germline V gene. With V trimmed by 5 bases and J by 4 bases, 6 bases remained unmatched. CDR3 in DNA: TGTGCCAGCAGTGTCCCCGGGACAGGGGCAGATACGCAGTATTTT. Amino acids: CASSVPGTGADTQYF.

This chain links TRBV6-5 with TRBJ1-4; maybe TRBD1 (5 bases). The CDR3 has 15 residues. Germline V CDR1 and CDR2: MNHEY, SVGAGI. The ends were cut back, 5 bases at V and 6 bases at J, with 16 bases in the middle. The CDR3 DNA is TGTGCCAGCAGTCCTCTTGGGGGTCCCCATGAAAAACTGTTTTTT. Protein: CASSPLGGPHEKLFF.

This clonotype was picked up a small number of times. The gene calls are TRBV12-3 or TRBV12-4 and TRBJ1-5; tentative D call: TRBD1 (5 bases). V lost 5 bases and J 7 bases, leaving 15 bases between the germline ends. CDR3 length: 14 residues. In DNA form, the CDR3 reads TGTGCCAGCAGTCCGAGGGGCATAGTGCAGCCCCAGCATTTT. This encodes CASSPRGIVQPQHF.

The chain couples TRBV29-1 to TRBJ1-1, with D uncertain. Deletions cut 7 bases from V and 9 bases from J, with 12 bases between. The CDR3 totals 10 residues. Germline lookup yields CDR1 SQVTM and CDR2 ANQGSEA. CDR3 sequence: CSANGRKAFF. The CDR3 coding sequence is TGCAGCGCAAATGGACGGAAAGCTTTCTTT.

Written as DNA, the CDR3 is TGTGCCAGCCTCCCCCCGCTAGCGAATGAGCAGTTCTTC. The encoded protein is CASLPPLANEQFF. The chain employs TRBV7-8 and TRBJ2-1; maybe TRBD2 (6 bases). The CDR3 consists of 13 residues. The V gene's germline CDR1 is SGHVS and CDR2 FQNEAQ. Trimming took off 8 bases at V and 7 bases at J, with 15 bases between the two ends.

In DNA form, the CDR3 reads TGCAGTGCTAGCGGGGAGGCCTACAATGAGCAGTTCTTC. It is translated as CSASGEAYNEQFF. V usage is TRBV20-1 and J usage is TRBJ2-1, with D tentatively TRBD2 (6 bases). There are 13 residues in the CDR3. The ends were cut back, 3 bases at V and 2 bases at J, with 8 bases in the middle. CDR1 is DFQATT, CDR2 SNEGSKA, per germline (reference sequence).

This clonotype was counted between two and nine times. DNA of the CDR3: TGTGCCAGCAGCTTGTTCTCCGGGAACAATGAAAAACTGTTTTTT. Translated: CASSLFSGNNEKLFF. This chain links TRBV11-2 with TRBJ1-4; D unresolved. V was cut by 3 bases and J by 5 bases, with 13 bases left in between. The CDR3 has 15 residues. CDR1 is SGHAT and CDR2 is FQNNGV in the germline V gene.

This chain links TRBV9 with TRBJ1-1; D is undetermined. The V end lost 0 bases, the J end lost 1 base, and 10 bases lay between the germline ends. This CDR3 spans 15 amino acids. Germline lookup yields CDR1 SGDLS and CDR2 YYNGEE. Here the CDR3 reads CASSVVGEENTEAFF. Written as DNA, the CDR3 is TGTGCCAGCAGCGTAGTGGGAGAAGAGAACACTGAAGCTTTCTTT.

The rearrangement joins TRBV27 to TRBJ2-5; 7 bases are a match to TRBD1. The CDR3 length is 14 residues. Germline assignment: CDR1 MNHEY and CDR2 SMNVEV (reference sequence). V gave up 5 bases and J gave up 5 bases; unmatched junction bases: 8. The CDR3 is CASSQTGSGETQYF. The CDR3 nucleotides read TGTGCCAGCAGTCAGACAGGGTCTGGGGAGACCCAGTACTTC.